This record concerns one T cell receptor beta chain sequence. The sample comes from a study of blood T cell repertoires in COVID-19. The CDR3 consists of 14 residues. Looked up from germline, CDR1 is MDHEN and CDR2 is SYDVKM. Trimming removed 2 bases from V and 8 bases from J, with 13 bases in between. The data were produced by immunoSEQ multiplex PCR, yet TCRdb's version contains in-frame clones alone and is incomplete. This table has about 140,000 clones, approximately 78% appearing once. Sequencing was done on a sample of peripheral blood. V usage is TRBV28 and J usage is TRBJ2-1; TRBD2 is a possible D gene (6 bases). The receptor was isolated from a woman over 75 with acute or convalescent COVID-19. The DNA of the CDR3 is TGTGCCAGCAGTTTAACTAGCTTCCCCCATGAGCAGTTCTTC. It encodes CASSLTSFPHEQFF.